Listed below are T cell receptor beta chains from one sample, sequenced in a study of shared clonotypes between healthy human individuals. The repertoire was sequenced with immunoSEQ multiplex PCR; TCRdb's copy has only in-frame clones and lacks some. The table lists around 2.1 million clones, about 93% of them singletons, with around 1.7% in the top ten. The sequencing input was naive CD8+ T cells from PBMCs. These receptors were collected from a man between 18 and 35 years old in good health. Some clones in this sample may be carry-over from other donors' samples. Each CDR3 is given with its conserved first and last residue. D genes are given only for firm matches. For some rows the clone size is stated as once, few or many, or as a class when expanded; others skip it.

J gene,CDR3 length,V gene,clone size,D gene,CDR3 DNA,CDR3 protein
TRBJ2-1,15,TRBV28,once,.,TGTGCCAGCAGTTTATATATGGACAGTTACAATGAGCAGTTCTTC,CASSLYMDSYNEQFF
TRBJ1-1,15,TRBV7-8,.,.,TGTGCCAGCAGCTTAGCGCAGGGTATCGGCACTGAAGCTTTCTTT,CASSLAQGIGTEAFF
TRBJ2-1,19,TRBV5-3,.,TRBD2,TGTGCCAGAAGCTTGGACTCAAGACTAGCGGGCGGGGAGGTCCATGAGCAGTTCTTC,CARSLDSRLAGGEVHEQFF
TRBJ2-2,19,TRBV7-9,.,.,TGTGCCAGCAGCTTACCGAAGGGGGGAGAGGGAAAGAACACCGGGGAGCTGTTTTTT,CASSLPKGGEGKNTGELFF
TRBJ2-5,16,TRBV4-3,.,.,TGCGCCAGCAGCCAAGCCAATAGTCGGGCCGGGGAGACCCAGTACTTC,CASSQANSRAGETQYF
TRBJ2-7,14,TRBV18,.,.,TGTGCCAGCTCACCACCTGGCTCGATCTACGAGCAGTACTTC,CASSPPGSIYEQYF
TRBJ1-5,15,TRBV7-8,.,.,TGTGCCAGCAGCTCAGACAGAGGAGGCAATCAGCCCCAGCATTTT,CASSSDRGGNQPQHF
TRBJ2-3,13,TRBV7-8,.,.,TGTGCCAGCAGCTTCGGGGGCCCAGATACGCAGTATTTT,CASSFGGPDTQYF
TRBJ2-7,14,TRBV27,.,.,TGTGCCAGCAGTTTAATAGGGACAAATAACGAGCAGTACTTC,CASSLIGTNNEQYF
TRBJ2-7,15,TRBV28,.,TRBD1,TGTGCCAGCAGTACCATTCGGACAGGGGACTACGAGCAGTACTTC,CASSTIRTGDYEQYF
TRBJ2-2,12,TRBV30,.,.,TGTGCCTCCCCCCGGGGCACCGGGGAGCTGTTTTTT,CASPRGTGELFF
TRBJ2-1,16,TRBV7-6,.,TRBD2,TGTGCCAGCAGCCCACGACTAGCGGGACATGGCAATGAGCAGTTCTTC,CASSPRLAGHGNEQFF
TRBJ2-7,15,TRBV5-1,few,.,TGCGCCAGCAGCTTGGAGGCAGCACGCTCCTACGAGCAGTACTTC,CASSLEAARSYEQYF
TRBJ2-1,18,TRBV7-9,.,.,TGTGCCAGCAGCCCAAGGGTAAAAACGGGACGATTCTACAATGAGCAGTTCTTC,CASSPRVKTGRFYNEQFF
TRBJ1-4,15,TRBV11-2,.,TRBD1,TGTGCCAGCAGCTCCCGGGACAGAGATAATGAAAAACTGTTTTTT,CASSSRDRDNEKLFF
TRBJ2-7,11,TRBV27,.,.,TGTGCCAGCACAGCCGGATACGAGCAGTACTTC,CASTAGYEQYF
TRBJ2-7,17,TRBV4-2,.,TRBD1,TGTGCCAGCAGCCAAGAGGATCGACAGGGTGGTTTCTACGAGCAGTACTTC,CASSQEDRQGGFYEQYF
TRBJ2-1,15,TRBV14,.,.,TGTGCCAGCGCCAAGGGGATGGGCTCCTACAATGAGCAGTTCTTC,CASAKGMGSYNEQFF
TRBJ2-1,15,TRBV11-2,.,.,TGTGCCAGCAGACCAGGGTCAGAAAGCTACAATGAGCAGTTCTTC,CASRPGSESYNEQFF
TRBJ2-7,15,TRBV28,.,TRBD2,TGTGCCAGCAGTTTTAGCGGGACGGTAACCTACGAGCAGTACTTC,CASSFSGTVTYEQYF
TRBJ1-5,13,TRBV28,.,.,TGTGCCAGCAGTCTCTATAGCAATCAGCCCCAGCATTTT,CASSLYSNQPQHF
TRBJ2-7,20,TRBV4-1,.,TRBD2,TGCGCCAGCAGCCAACCCGGACTAGCGGGAGGGCCCAGTGAATCCTACGAGCAGTACTTC,CASSQPGLAGGPSESYEQYF
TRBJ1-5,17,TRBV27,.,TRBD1,TGTGCCAGCAGTCCTCAAACGGACAGGGCTCGCAATCAGCCCCAGCATTTT,CASSPQTDRARNQPQHF
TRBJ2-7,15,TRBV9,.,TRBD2,TGTGCCAGCAGCGAGGGACTAGCGGCCTCCTACGAGCAGTACTTC,CASSEGLAASYEQYF
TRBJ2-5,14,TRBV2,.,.,TGTGCCAGCAGCCTCCGACCCCAGCAAGAGACCCAGTACTTC,CASSLRPQQETQYF
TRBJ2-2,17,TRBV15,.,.,TGTGCCACCAGCAGGGATGAAAGGGATGCCGCGACCGGGGAGCTGTTTTTT,CATSRDERDAATGELFF
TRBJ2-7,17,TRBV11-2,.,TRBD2,TGTGCCAGCAGCTTGCGCTATAGCGGGAGGGCCACCGACGAGCAGTACTTC,CASSLRYSGRATDEQYF
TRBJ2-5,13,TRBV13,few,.,TGTGCCAGCAGCCGCCGGGACGCGGAGACCCAGTACTTC,CASSRRDAETQYF
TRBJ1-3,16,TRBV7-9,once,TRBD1,TGTGCCAGCACTGAAAACAGAGACAGGGTGGAGGACACCATATATTTT,CASTENRDRVEDTIYF
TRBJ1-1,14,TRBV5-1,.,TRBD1,TGCGCCAGCAGCTTGTGGGACAGGGCCACTGAAGCTTTCTTT,CASSLWDRATEAFF
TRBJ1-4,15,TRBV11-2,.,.,TGTGCCAGCAGCCCGTACCGTGCCGCTAATGAAAAACTGTTTTTT,CASSPYRAANEKLFF
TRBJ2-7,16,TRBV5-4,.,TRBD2,TGTGCCAGCAGCTTTCGCGGGGGTTTATCAAACTACGAGCAGTACTTC,CASSFRGGLSNYEQYF
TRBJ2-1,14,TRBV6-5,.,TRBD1,TGTGCCAGCAGCCTGACAGGGACCGGCAATGAGCAGTTCTTC,CASSLTGTGNEQFF
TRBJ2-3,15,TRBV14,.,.,TGTGCCAGCTCCACCTCGGGATTCTACACAGATACGCAGTATTTT,CASSTSGFYTDTQYF
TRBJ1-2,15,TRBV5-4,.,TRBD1,TGTGCCAGCAGCCCGGATCGGGACAGGGGCTATGGCTACACCTTC,CASSPDRDRGYGYTF
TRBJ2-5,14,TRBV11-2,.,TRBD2,TGTGCCAGCTCTTTAGCGGGAGCAATAGAGACCCAGTACTTC,CASSLAGAIETQYF
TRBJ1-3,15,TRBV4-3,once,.,TGCGCCAGCAGCCAAGTTGAGAGCTCTGGAAACACCATATATTTT,CASSQVESSGNTIYF
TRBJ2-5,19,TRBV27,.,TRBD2,TGTGCCAGCAGTTCGGACCCCCAGGATGTAGCGGGAGGTCCAAAGACCCAGTACTTC,CASSSDPQDVAGGPKTQYF
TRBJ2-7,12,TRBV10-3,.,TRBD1,TGTGCCATCAGTGAAGGGGGCGGCGAGCAGTACTTC,CAISEGGGEQYF
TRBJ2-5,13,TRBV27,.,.,TGTGCCAGCAGCATAAAATACCGGGAACAACAGTACTTC,CASSIKYREQQYF
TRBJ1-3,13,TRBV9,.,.,TGTGCCAGCAGCGTAGACGGAGGAAACACCATATATTTT,CASSVDGGNTIYF
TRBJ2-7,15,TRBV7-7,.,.,TGTGCCAGCAGCTTAAGCCTTGGAGGGATCCACGAGCAGTACTTC,CASSLSLGGIHEQYF
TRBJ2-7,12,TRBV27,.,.,TGTGCCAGCAGTTCCCACCCCTACGAGCAGTACTTC,CASSSHPYEQYF
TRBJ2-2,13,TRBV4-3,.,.,TGCGCCAGCAGCCAAGAGGACACCGGGGAGCTGTTTTTT,CASSQEDTGELFF
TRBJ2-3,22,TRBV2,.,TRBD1,TGTGCCAGCAGTGAATGGGACAGGGGGCGCTGGACTAGCGGAGCTAGCACAGATGCGCAGTATTTT,CASSEWDRGRWTSGASTDAQYF